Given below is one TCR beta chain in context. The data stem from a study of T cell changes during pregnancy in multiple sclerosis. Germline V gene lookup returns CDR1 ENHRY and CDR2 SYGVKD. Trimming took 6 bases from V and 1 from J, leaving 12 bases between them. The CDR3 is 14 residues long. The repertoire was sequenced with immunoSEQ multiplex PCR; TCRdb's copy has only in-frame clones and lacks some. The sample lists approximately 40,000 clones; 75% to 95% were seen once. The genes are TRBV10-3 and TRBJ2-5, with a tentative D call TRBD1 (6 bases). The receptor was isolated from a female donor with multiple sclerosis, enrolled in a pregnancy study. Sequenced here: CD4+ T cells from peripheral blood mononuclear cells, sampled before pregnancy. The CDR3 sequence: CAISQNRAQETQYF. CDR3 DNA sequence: TGTGCCATCAGCCAAAACAGGGCCCAAGAGACCCAGTACTTC.